A selection of T cell receptor beta chains follows, all from one sample in a study of OX40 agonist ivuxolimab in advanced cancers. TCRdb's copy holds only in-frame clones and misses some; the assay was immunoSEQ multiplex PCR. Of some 15,000 clones in the sample, 65% to 75% were seen once. The sequenced sample was CD4+ or CD8+ T cells sorted from blood, obtained in a trial of the OX40 agonist ivuxolimab. These receptors were collected from an adult with an advanced solid tumor such as melanoma, head and neck, liver or kidney cancer. CDR3s include the opening cysteine and the closing phenylalanine or tryptophan. A D gene is named only where the DNA matches it firmly. Clone size is not always given. Where it is, it says once, few, many or a class for expanded clones.

clone size | J gene | D gene | V gene | CDR3 DNA | CDR3 protein
- | TRBJ2-1 | TRBD2 | TRBV6-6 | TGTGCCAGCAGTTATGGGCTAGCGGGTTACAATGAGCAGTTCTTC | CASSYGLAGYNEQFF
- | TRBJ2-5 | - | TRBV6-5 | TGTGCCAGCAGTTACTCACGACGCAACCAAGAGACCCAGTACTTC | CASSYSRRNQETQYF
- | TRBJ2-7 | - | TRBV7-9 | TGTGCCAGCAGCTTAGTTGAGGCAGCCTACGAGCAGTACTTC | CASSLVEAAYEQYF
- | TRBJ2-2 | - | TRBV7-7 | TGTGCCAGCAGCTTAAGGGACGGGGAGCTGTTTTTT | CASSLRDGELFF
- | TRBJ2-7 | - | TRBV6-4 | TGTGCCAGCAGCGCAACCGGAGGCCCCTACGAGCAGTACTTC | CASSATGGPYEQYF
- | TRBJ2-5 | TRBD1 | TRBV10-3 | TGTGCCATCAGTGATCTCCTATATGACAGGGAACAAGAGACCCAGTACTTC | CAISDLLYDREQETQYF
- | TRBJ2-3 | TRBD2 | TRBV11-2 | TGTGCCAGCAGGGAAGGGGCGGGAGGGGCAGATACGCAGTATTTT | CASREGAGGADTQYF
- | TRBJ1-2 | - | TRBV6-5 | TGTGCCAGCAGTACCGGGACCGGCTACACCTTC | CASSTGTGYTF
- | TRBJ2-3 | TRBD2 | TRBV6-1 | TGTGCCAGCAGTGAGGTTTCCGCGGGAGGGCAAGATACGCAGTATTTT | CASSEVSAGGQDTQYF
- | TRBJ2-6 | - | TRBV18 | TGTGCCAGCTCACCTATCCCACCCGGCTCTGGGGCCAACGTCCTGACTTTC | CASSPIPPGSGANVLTF
medium-sized | TRBJ2-2 | - | TRBV6-4 | TGTGCCAGCAGTGACAGGGCCACCGGGGAGCTGTTTTTT | CASSDRATGELFF
few | TRBJ1-1 | - | TRBV30 | TGTGCCTGGAGGGTAGGGGACATGGGCACTGAAGCTTTCTTT | CAWRVGDMGTEAFF
- | TRBJ2-2 | TRBD1 | TRBV6-5 | TGTGCCAGCAGTGACAGGGCCACCGGGGAGCTGTTTTTT | CASSDRATGELFF
- | TRBJ2-2 | - | TRBV27 | TGTGCCAGCAGTTTACGGCGGGTTAAGAACACCGGGGAGCTGTTTTTT | CASSLRRVKNTGELFF
- | TRBJ2-2 | - | TRBV7-9 | TGTGCCAGGTGGTCCAGGCGCGGCACCGGGGAGCTGTTTTTT | CARWSRRGTGELFF
few | TRBJ1-1 | TRBD1 | TRBV10-3 | TGTGCCATCAGTGAGTCTCACAGGGGGGACACTGAAGCTTTCTTT | CAISESHRGDTEAFF
- | TRBJ2-1 | TRBD2 | TRBV11-2 | TGTGCCAGCAGCTTGAGACTAGCGGGAGCCTACAATGAGCAGTTCTTC | CASSLRLAGAYNEQFF
- | TRBJ2-5 | - | TRBV7-9 | TGTGCCAGCAGCTTAGAAGGTTTCGGGGAGACCCAGTACTTC | CASSLEGFGETQYF
- | TRBJ2-1 | - | TRBV7-3 | TGTGCCAGCAGCTTAGTCCCCCTGGGGAACAATGAGCAGTTCTTC | CASSLVPLGNNEQFF
few | TRBJ2-1 | - | TRBV7-9 | TGTGCCAGCAGCTTAGACGAAGGGATCTGGAATGAGCAGTTCTTC | CASSLDEGIWNEQFF
few | TRBJ2-2 | - | TRBV5-1 | TGCGCCAGTGGGGGGCAGGAGAACACCGGGGAGCTGTTTTTT | CASGGQENTGELFF
- | TRBJ1-2 | - | TRBV7-9 | TGTGCCAGCAGCTTAGTAGGTTTGGACAGCTATGGCTACACCTTC | CASSLVGLDSYGYTF
- | TRBJ2-1 | - | TRBV7-9 | TGTGCCAGCAGCTTCGAGGGGCTCGACAATGAGCAGTTCTTC | CASSFEGLDNEQFF
- | TRBJ2-2 | - | TRBV7-9 | TGTGCCAGCAGCTTAGACGATCCAGCCGGGGAGCTGTTTTTT | CASSLDDPAGELFF
- | TRBJ2-7 | - | TRBV7-9 | TGTGCCATCCAAGGGACGCGAGCCTACGAGCAGTACTTC | CAIQGTRAYEQYF
- | TRBJ1-1 | - | TRBV19 | TGTGCCAGTAGTATAGATCAACAGAGGATGAACACTGAAGCTTTCTTT | CASSIDQQRMNTEAFF
- | TRBJ2-7 | - | TRBV9 | TGTGCCAGCAGCGTCTCAGGAGGGGATAACTACGAGCAGTACTTC | CASSVSGGDNYEQYF
few | TRBJ1-1 | - | TRBV6-5 | TGTGCCAGCAGGGCCCGACAGGACCCGAACACTGAAGCTTTCTTT | CASRARQDPNTEAFF
- | TRBJ2-3 | - | TRBV4-3 | TGCGCCAGCAGCCGTGCGGCCTACACAGATACGCAGTATTTT | CASSRAAYTDTQYF
once | TRBJ2-7 | - | TRBV4-2 | TGTGCCAGCAGCCAGGCTTCAAGGGCCTACGAGCAGTACTTC | CASSQASRAYEQYF
- | TRBJ2-7 | - | TRBV11-2 | TGTGCCAGCACCTTTTTGAGACGGGCTTCCGAGCAGTACTTC | CASTFLRRASEQYF
- | TRBJ2-3 | - | TRBV15 | TGTGCCACCAGCATTCAGCCGTGGCGCACAGATACGCAGTATTTT | CATSIQPWRTDTQYF
- | TRBJ2-7 | TRBD1 | TRBV19 | TGTGCCAGTAGTTCCGGGACAGGGGCCGAGCAGTACTTC | CASSSGTGAEQYF
- | TRBJ2-1 | - | TRBV19 | TGTGCCAGTAGTATAAGTCTCGCCCCATTAAAAAGTGAGCAGTTCTTC | CASSISLAPLKSEQFF
- | TRBJ2-7 | TRBD2 | TRBV4-2 | TGTGCCAGCAGCTTGCTCCCTAGCGGGAGTATCAACGAGCAGTACTTC | CASSLLPSGSINEQYF
- | TRBJ2-5 | - | TRBV7-6 | TGTGCCAGCACCCCCGGCCCAGGGGAAGGGGAGACCCAGTACTTC | CASTPGPGEGETQYF
few | TRBJ2-1 | - | TRBV7-2 | TGTGCCAGCAGCTTAGGTCGACTGCAGTTCTTC | CASSLGRLQFF
- | TRBJ2-3 | - | TRBV19 | TGTGCCAGTAGTATGGGCGGGACCGCGACAGATACGCAGTATTTT | CASSMGGTATDTQYF
- | TRBJ2-7 | TRBD1 | TRBV10-3 | TGTGCCATCAGTGGGGGGACAGGGGTCAACGAGCAGTACTTC | CAISGGTGVNEQYF
- | TRBJ2-2 | - | TRBV28 | TGTGCCAGCAGTTTACTAGCGTTGAACACCGGGGAGCTGTTTTTT | CASSLLALNTGELFF
- | TRBJ2-3 | - | TRBV7-2 | TGTGCCAGCAGCTTAGCGGGATTCACAGATACGCAGTATTTT | CASSLAGFTDTQYF
- | TRBJ1-1 | - | TRBV5-3 | TGTGCCAGCAGCTTAAGACCGCCTGAGGTAGCTTTCTTT | CASSLRPPEVAFF
few | TRBJ1-2 | - | TRBV7-9 | TGTGCCAGCAGCCATCCCGGAAACCCCTATGGCTACACCTTC | CASSHPGNPYGYTF
- | TRBJ2-7 | - | TRBV10-1 | TGCGCCAGCAGTGATCGGCTAGGTTACGAGCAGTACTTC | CASSDRLGYEQYF
- | TRBJ2-7 | TRBD2 | TRBV5-6 | TGTGCCAGCAGAATCGGGACTAGAGGCGAGCAGTACTTC | CASRIGTRGEQYF